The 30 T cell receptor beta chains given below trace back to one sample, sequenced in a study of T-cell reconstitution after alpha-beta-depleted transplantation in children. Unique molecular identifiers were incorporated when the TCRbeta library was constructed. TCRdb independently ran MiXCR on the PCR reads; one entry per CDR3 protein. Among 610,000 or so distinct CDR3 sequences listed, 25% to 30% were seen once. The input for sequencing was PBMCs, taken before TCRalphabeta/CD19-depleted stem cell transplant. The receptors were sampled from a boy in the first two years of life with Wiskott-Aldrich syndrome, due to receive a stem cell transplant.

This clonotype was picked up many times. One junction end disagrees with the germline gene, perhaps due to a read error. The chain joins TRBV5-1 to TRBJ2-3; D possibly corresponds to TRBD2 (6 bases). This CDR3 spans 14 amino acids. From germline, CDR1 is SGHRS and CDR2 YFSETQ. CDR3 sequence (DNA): TGTGCCAGCAGTTTGGGGGGTGTAACAGATACGCAGTATTTT. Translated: CASSLGGVTDTQYF.

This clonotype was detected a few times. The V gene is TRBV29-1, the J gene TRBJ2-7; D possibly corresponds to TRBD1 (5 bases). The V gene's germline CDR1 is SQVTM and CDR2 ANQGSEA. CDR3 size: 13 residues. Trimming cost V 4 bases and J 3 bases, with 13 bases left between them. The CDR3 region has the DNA TGCAGCGTTGGGGGCAGGGCAGGCTACGAGCAGTACTTC. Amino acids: CSVGGRAGYEQYF.

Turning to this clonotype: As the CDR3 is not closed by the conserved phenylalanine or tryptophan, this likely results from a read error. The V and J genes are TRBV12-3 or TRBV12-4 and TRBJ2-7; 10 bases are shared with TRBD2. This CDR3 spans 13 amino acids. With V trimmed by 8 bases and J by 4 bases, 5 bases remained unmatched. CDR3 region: CASRASGSYEQYL. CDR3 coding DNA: TGTGCCAGCCGGGCTAGCGGGAGTTACGAGCAGTACTTG.

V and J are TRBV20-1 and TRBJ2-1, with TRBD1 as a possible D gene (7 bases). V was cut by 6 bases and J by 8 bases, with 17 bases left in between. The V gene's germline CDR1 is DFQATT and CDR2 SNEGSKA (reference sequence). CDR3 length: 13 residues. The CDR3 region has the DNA TGCAGTGCCGGAGGGGGCCACTTGCATGAGCAGTTCTTC. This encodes CSAGGGHLHEQFF.

Here the CDR3 reads CASSPREQDSYTEAFF. The CDR3 DNA is TGCGCCAGCAGCCCGAGGGAACAGGATTCCTACACTGAAGCTTTCTTT. This sequence joins TRBV5-1 and TRBJ1-1; tentative D call: TRBD1 (5 bases). The CDR3 is 16 amino acids. V lost 4 bases, J lost 3 bases, and 19 bases lay in between. From germline, CDR1 is SGHRS and CDR2 YFSETQ.

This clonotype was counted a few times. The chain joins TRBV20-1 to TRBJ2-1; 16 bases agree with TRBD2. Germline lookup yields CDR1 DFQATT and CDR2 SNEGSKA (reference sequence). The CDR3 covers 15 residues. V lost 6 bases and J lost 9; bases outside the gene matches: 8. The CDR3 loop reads CSAAGLAGGPGEQFF. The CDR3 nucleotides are TGCAGTGCGGCGGGACTAGCGGGAGGGCCGGGTGAGCAGTTCTTC.

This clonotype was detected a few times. In DNA form, the CDR3 reads TGCAGTGCTAGAGAGCCAGGGGGCCTCCAAGAGACCCAGTACTTC. This codes for CSAREPGGLQETQYF. The genes are TRBV20-1 and TRBJ2-5, with 8 bases that match TRBD1. V lost 0 bases to trimming and J lost 1 base; unmatched junction nucleotides: 4. CDR1 is DFQATT, CDR2 SNEGSKA, per germline (reference sequence). This CDR3 region has 15 residues.

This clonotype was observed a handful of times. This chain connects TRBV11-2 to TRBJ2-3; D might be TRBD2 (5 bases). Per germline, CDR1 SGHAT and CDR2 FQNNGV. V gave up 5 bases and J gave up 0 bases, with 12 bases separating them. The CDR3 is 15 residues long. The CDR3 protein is CASSPGLYSTDTQYF. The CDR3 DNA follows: TGTGCCAGCAGCCCCGGACTGTATAGCACAGATACGCAGTATTTT.

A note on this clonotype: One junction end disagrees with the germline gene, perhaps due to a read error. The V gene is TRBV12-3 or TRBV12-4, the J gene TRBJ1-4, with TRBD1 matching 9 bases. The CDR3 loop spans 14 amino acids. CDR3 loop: CASSGWTGDEKLFF. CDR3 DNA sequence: TGTGCCAGCAGTGGATGGACAGGGGATGAAAAACTTTTTTTT.

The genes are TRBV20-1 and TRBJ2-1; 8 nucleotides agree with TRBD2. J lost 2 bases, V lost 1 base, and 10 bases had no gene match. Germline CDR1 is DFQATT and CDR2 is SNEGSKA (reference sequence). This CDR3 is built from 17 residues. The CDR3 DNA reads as TGCAGTGCTAGAGGCCTCCCCAGCGGGAGCCCCTACAATGAGCAGTTCTTC. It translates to CSARGLPSGSPYNEQFF.

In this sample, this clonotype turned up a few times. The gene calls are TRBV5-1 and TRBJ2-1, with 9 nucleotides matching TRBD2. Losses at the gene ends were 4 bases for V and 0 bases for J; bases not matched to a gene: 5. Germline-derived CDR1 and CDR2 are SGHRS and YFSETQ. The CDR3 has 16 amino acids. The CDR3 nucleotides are TGCGCCAGCAGCGACCTTAGCGGGAGCTCCTACAATGAGCAGTTCTTC. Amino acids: CASSDLSGSSYNEQFF. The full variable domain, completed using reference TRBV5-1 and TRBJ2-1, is KAGVTQTPRYLIKTRGQQVTLSCSPISGHRSVSWYQQTPGQGLQFLFEYFSETQRNKGNFPGRFSGRQFSNSRSEMNVSTLELGDSALYLCASSDLSGSSYNEQFFGPGTRLTVL.

In DNA, the CDR3 is TGCGCCAGCAGCGAAGGCGTACTAGCGGGAGCGGGTGAGCAGTTCTTC. Amino acids: CASSEGVLAGAGEQFF. This chain joins TRBV5-1 and TRBJ2-1, with 11 bases lining up with TRBD2. CDR1 and CDR2 from the germline V gene are SGHRS and YFSETQ. The CDR3 is 16 residues long. The junction had 12 bases not matched to a gene; V was cut back by 4 bases and J by 9 bases.

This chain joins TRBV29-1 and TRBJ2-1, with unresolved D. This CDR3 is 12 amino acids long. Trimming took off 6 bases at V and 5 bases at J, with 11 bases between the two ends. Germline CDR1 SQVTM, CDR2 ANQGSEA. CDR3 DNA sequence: TGCAGCGTCCGCAGTCTAAACAATGAGCAGTTCTTC. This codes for CSVRSLNNEQFF.

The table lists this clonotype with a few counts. Here the CDR3 DNA reads TGCGCCAGCATTAATACAGGGGGCACTGAAGCTTTCTTT. It codes for CASINTGGTEAFF. J is TRBJ1-1 and V is TRBV5-1; 8 bases match TRBD1. The germline V gene has CDR1 SGHRS and CDR2 YFSETQ. This CDR3 contains 13 residues. The J segment lost 4 bases and the V segment lost 6 bases, leaving 5 bases of the junction unmatched.

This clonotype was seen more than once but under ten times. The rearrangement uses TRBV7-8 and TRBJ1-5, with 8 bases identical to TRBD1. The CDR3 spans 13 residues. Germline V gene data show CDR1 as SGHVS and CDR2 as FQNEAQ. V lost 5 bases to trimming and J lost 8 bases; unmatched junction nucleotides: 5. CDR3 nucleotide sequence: TGTGCCAGCAGCAAGGACAGGGTGGAGCCCCAGCATTTT. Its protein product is CASSKDRVEPQHF.

CDR3 bases: TGTGCCAGCAGCCCCGTGCAGGGGGCGATCTGGGCCAACGTCCTGACTTTC. Its translation is CASSPVQGAIWANVLTF. The chain uses TRBV28 and TRBJ2-6; 8 nucleotides agree with TRBD1. The junction had 12 bases not matched to a gene; V was cut back by 6 bases and J by 5 bases. Germline V gene data show CDR1 as MDHEN and CDR2 as SYDVKM. CDR3 length: 17 amino acids.

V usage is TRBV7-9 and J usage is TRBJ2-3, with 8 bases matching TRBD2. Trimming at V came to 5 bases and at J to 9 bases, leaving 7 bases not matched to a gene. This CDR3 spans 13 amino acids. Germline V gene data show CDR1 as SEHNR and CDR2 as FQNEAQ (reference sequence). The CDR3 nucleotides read TGTGCCAGCAGCGACCTAGCGGGTGGCACGCAGTATTTT. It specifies CASSDLAGGTQYF.

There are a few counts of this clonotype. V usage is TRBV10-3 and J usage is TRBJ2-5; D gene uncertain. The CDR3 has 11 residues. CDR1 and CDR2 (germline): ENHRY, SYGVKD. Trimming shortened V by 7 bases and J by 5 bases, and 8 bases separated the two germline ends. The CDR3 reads CAIKIAETQYF. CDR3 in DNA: TGTGCCATCAAGATTGCGGAGACCCAGTACTTC.

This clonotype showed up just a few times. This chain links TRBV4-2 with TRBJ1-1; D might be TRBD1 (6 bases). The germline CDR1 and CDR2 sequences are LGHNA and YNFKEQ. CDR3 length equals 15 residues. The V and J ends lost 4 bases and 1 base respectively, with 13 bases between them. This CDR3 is CASSLVVGANTEAFF. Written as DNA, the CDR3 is TGTGCCAGCAGCCTGGTTGTGGGGGCGAACACTGAAGCTTTCTTT.

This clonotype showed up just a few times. This CDR3 is CAISPSQGIATPDTDTQYF. CDR3 bases: TGTGCCATCAGCCCCTCCCAGGGAATAGCGACTCCTGACACAGATACGCAGTATTTT. This sequence joins TRBV10-3 and TRBJ2-3, with D perhaps TRBD1 or TRBD2 (5 bases each). Germline CDR1 reads ENHRY; CDR2 reads SYGVKD. Trimming took 6 bases from V and 2 from J, leaving 27 bases between them. The CDR3 has 19 residues.

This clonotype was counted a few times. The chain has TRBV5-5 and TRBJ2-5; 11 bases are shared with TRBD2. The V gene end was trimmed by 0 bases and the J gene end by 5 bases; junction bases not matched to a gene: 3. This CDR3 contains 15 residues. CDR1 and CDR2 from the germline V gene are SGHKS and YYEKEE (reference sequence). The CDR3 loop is CASSLVTSGTETQYF. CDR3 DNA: TGTGCCAGCAGCTTGGTGACTAGCGGGACCGAGACCCAGTACTTC.

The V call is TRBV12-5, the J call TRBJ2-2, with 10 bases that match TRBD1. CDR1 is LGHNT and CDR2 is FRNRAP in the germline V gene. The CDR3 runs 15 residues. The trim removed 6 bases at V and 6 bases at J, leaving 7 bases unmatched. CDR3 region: CASGPDRGRPGELFF. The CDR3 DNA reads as TGTGCTAGTGGACCCGACAGGGGGCGCCCCGGGGAGCTGTTTTTT.

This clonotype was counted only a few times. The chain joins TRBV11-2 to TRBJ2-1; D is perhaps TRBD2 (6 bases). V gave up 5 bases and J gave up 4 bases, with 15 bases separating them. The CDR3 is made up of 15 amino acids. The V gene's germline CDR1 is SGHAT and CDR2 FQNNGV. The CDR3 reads CASSHREARYNEQFF. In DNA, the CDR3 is TGTGCCAGCAGCCATAGGGAGGCCCGTTACAATGAGCAGTTCTTC.

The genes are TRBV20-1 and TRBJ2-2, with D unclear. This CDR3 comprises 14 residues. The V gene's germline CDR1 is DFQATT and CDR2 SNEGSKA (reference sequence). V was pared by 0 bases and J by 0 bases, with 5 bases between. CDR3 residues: CSARDGANTGELFF. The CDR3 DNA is TGCAGTGCTAGAGATGGAGCGAACACCGGGGAGCTGTTTTTT.

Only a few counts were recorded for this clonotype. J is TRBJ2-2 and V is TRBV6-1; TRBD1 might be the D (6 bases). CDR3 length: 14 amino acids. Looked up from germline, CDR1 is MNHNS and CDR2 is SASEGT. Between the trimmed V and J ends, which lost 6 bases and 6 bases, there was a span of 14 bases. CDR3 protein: CASSLQGWAGELFF. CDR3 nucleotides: TGTGCCAGCAGCCTCCAGGGGTGGGCCGGGGAGCTGTTTTTT.

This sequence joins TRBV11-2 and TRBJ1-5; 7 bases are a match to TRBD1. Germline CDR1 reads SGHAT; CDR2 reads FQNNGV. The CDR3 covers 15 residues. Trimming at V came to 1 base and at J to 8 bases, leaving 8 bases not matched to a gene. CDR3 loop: CASSLGDSSGEPQHF. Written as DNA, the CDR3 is TGTGCCAGCAGCTTAGGGGACAGCTCGGGGGAGCCCCAGCATTTT.

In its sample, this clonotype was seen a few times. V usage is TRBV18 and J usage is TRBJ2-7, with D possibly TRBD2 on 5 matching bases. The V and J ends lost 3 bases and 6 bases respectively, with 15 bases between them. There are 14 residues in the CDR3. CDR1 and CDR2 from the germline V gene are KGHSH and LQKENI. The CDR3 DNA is TGTGCCAGCTCACCTAGAGGGTTGGTGGGCGAGCAGTACTTC. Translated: CASSPRGLVGEQYF.

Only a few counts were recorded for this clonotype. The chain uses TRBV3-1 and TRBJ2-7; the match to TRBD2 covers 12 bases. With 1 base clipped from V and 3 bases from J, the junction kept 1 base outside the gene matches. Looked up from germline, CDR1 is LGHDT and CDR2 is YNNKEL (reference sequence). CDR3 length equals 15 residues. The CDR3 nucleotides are TGTGCCAGCAGCCAAGGGACTAGCGGGATCTACGAGCAGTACTTC. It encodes CASSQGTSGIYEQYF.

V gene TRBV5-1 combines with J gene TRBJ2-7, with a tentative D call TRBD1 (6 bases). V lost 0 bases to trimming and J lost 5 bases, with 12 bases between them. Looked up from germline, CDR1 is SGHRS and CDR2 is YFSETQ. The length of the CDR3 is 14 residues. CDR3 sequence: CASSLGQQGHEQYF. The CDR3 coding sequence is TGCGCCAGCAGCTTGGGACAACAGGGCCACGAGCAGTACTTC.

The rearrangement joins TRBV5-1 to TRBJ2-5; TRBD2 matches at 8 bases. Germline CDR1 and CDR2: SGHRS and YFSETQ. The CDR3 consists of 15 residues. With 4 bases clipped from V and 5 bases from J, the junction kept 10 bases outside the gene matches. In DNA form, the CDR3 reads TGCGCCAGCAGCGCCGGGACTAGTAGTTTGGAGACCCAGTACTTC. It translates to CASSAGTSSLETQYF.